Below, 8 T cell receptor beta chains from the same sample are listed, as sequenced in a study of PD-1 blockade in classical Hodgkin lymphoma. Produced via immunoSEQ multiplex PCR; TCRdb's table is partial and in-frame only. The data hold 34,000 or so clones, with around 80% observed a single time. Time point described: cycle 4 day 1 (C4D1), after 5 to 7 weeks of nivolumab. Every patient experienced relapse after autologous stem cell transplantation, and brentuximab vedotin exposure varied. The sequenced sample was peripheral blood mononuclear cells (PBMCs), obtained before the fourth cycle of nivolumab. Receptors were obtained from a human donor with classical Hodgkin lymphoma.

This chain joins TRBV5-6 and TRBJ2-2; 12 bases line up with TRBD1. CDR3 length: 15 amino acids. Per germline, CDR1 SGHDT and CDR2 YYEEEE. Trimming took 3 bases from V and 5 from J; bases not matched to a gene: 2. The CDR3 sequence is CASSWGQGATGELFF. Here the CDR3 DNA reads TGTGCCAGCAGCTGGGGACAGGGGGCTACCGGGGAGCTGTTTTTT.

The CDR3 DNA sequence: TGTGCCAGCAGCTCGCTAAGAAACACCATATATTTT. Its protein is CASSSLRNTIYF. The gene calls are TRBV4-2 and TRBJ1-3; no clear D. Trimming left V 5 bases short and J 5 bases short, with 7 bases between. The CDR3 has 12 amino acids. The germline V gene has CDR1 LGHNA and CDR2 YNFKEQ.

V usage is TRBV15 and J usage is TRBJ2-3; either TRBD1 or TRBD2 may fit D (5 bases each). CDR1 is LNHNV, CDR2 YYDKDF, per germline (reference sequence). CDR3 length: 16 residues. V lost 1 base to trimming and J lost 3 bases, with 14 bases between them. CDR3 protein: CATSRVGPLRTDTQYF. The CDR3 bases are TGTGCCACCAGCAGAGTGGGACCCTTACGTACAGATACGCAGTATTTT.

CDR3 loop: CASRGDFSRGYTF. The DNA for the CDR3 is TGTGCCAGCAGGGGGGACTTCTCGAGGGGCTACACCTTC. This rearrangement joins TRBV6-1 to TRBJ1-2; possibly TRBD1 for D (5 bases). The CDR3 runs 13 residues. Germline CDR1 MNHNS, CDR2 SASEGT. V was cut by 6 bases and J by 8 bases, with 16 bases left in between.

The genes are TRBV7-2 and TRBJ2-3, with 9 positions matching TRBD1. CDR3 size: 15 residues. The V gene end was trimmed by 2 bases and the J gene end by 3 bases; junction bases not matched to a gene: 3. Germline values: CDR1 SGHTA, CDR2 FQGNSA. The CDR3 sequence is CASSLWDRETDTQYF. The CDR3 bases are TGTGCCAGCAGCTTATGGGACAGGGAAACAGATACGCAGTATTTT.

The chain couples TRBV6-5 to TRBJ2-1; 11 positions match TRBD2. Germline CDR1 reads MNHEY; CDR2 reads SVGAGI. Trimming cost V 4 bases and J 0 bases; bases outside gene matches: 2. The CDR3 length is 16 residues. In DNA, the CDR3 is TGTGCCAGCAGTTTGACTAGCGGGGTCTCCTACAATGAGCAGTTCTTC. As protein: CASSLTSGVSYNEQFF.

The rearrangement uses TRBV10-2 and TRBJ2-1; the match to TRBD2 covers 12 bases. The CDR3 extends over 16 amino acids. The V gene's germline CDR1 is WSHSY and CDR2 SAAADI. With 6 bases clipped from V and 6 bases from J, the junction kept 9 bases outside the gene matches. The CDR3 region has the DNA TGCGCCAGCAGACGACTAGCGGGGGCCGTTGGCAATGAGCAGTTCTTC. Its protein is CASRRLAGAVGNEQFF.

Turning to this clone: The same CDR3 can be traced to other DNA sequences in this sample. The gene calls are TRBV30 and TRBJ1-1; possible D gene TRBD1, 5 bases. The CDR3 covers 13 residues. Per the germline V gene, CDR1 is GTSNPN and CDR2 is SVGIG (reference sequence). Trimming left V 0 bases short and J 0 bases short, with 5 bases between. Written as DNA, the CDR3 is TGTGCCTGGAGTGTACAGGTGAACACTGAAGCTTTCTTT. This gives the protein CAWSVQVNTEAFF.